This TCR beta chain was sequenced for a study of cytomegalovirus exposure and HLA in healthy donors. Study results and limitations: Productive status was seen about 87% or about 30% of the time for most TCR beta V segments in an earlier analysis.

Both 60 Vbeta primers and 13 Jbeta primers went into the PCR. Generated by immunoSEQ multiplex PCR, the TCRdb table keeps only in-frame clones and is missing some. The repertoire includes 200,000 to 250,000 clones, around 89% of them detected once, and around 1% sits in the top ten. Trimming took 3 bases from V and 10 from J, leaving 15 bases between them. CDR1 is SQVTM and CDR2 is ANQGSEA in the germline V gene. The length of the CDR3 is 13 residues. This clone was counted once. Its antigen is unknown. The chain links TRBV29-1 to TRBJ1-4; the D gene is possibly TRBD1 (5 bases). The TCR comes from a woman aged 18-29 years in good health and CMV-seronegative. Sequenced: PBMCs. The CDR3 spells CSVEAGVQGKLFF. The CDR3, as DNA: TGCAGCGTTGAGGCCGGAGTTCAGGGAAAACTGTTTTTT.